This entry lists 16 T cell receptor beta chains sequenced from one sample in a study of blood T cells in healthy people across ages. Using a J-beta primer mix together with a sample-barcoded 5' primer, a second PCR was run for about 6 to 11 cycles. TCRdb redid the calling of the 5' RACE reads with MiXCR, one entry per CDR3 protein. The data hold some 710,000 distinct CDR3 sequences, with 46% observed a single time. Sequencing used blood. Receptor source: a man at least 80 years old in good health.

The V gene is TRBV20-1, the J gene TRBJ2-3, with TRBD2 matching over 12 bases. CDR1 is DFQATT and CDR2 is SNEGSKA in the germline V gene (reference sequence). The CDR3 is made up of 16 amino acids. J was trimmed by 6 bases and V by 2 bases; bases with no gene match: 9. The CDR3 is CSARITSGRLRDTQYF. The CDR3 region has the DNA TGCAGTGCTAGAATTACTAGCGGGAGGCTTAGGGATACGCAGTATTTT.

The chain combines TRBV6-1 with TRBJ2-1; 13 nucleotides line up with TRBD2. Germline CDR1 MNHNS, CDR2 SASEGT. The V segment lost 4 bases and the J segment 8 bases; nucleotides outside the gene matches: 5. The CDR3 is made up of 15 amino acids. The CDR3 DNA reads as TGTGCCAGCAGTGGACTAGCGGGAGGAGGGGATGAGCAGTTCTTC. Its translation: CASSGLAGGGDEQFF.

This clonotype was seen only a few times. This chain joins TRBV6-1 and TRBJ2-5; D possibly corresponds to TRBD1 (6 bases). This CDR3 comprises 14 residues. V lost 6 bases and J 11 bases, leaving 22 bases between the germline ends. CDR1 is MNHNS, CDR2 SASEGT, per germline. The CDR3, as DNA: TGTGCCAGCAGGGCACCGGGACAACTGACCGGGCAGTACTTC. Translated: CASRAPGQLTGQYF.

The V call is TRBV6-4, the J call TRBJ2-3; 9 bases are a match to TRBD1. This CDR3 region has 15 residues. V lost 6 bases and J lost 2; bases outside the gene matches: 6. From germline, CDR1 is MRHNA and CDR2 SNTAGT. Here the CDR3 reads CASSSQGAHTDTQYF. The CDR3 DNA sequence: TGTGCCAGCAGCTCACAGGGGGCCCACACAGATACGCAGTATTTT.

V and J are TRBV28 and TRBJ1-2; D remains unclear. V gave up 5 bases and J gave up 6 bases, with 10 bases separating them. Germline loops: CDR1 MDHEN, CDR2 SYDVKM. The CDR3 spans 12 residues. The CDR3 sequence: CASSPPTNGYTF. The DNA for the CDR3 is TGTGCCAGCAGTCCGCCGACCAATGGCTACACCTTC.

The rearrangement links TRBV20-1 to TRBJ2-5, with D possibly matching TRBD2 (6 bases). The V gene lost 7 bases and the J gene lost 5 bases, with 26 bases spanning the gap. This CDR3 has 16 residues. Germline assignment: CDR1 DFQATT and CDR2 SNEGSKA (reference sequence). The CDR3 sequence: CSVYLGVRGAGETQYF. In DNA, the CDR3 is TGCAGTGTATATCTGGGTGTCCGGGGTGCGGGGGAGACCCAGTACTTC.

Details on this clonotype: The conserved final phenylalanine or tryptophan is absent from the CDR3, which likely points to a read error. This sequence joins TRBV29-1 and TRBJ2-1; D is unclear. The length of the CDR3 is 15 residues. The V gene's germline CDR1 is SQVTM and CDR2 ANQGSEA. As DNA, the CDR3 is TGCAGCGTTGAAATTTGGGATAGCTCCTACAACGAGCAGTTCATC. It specifies CSVEIWDSSYNEQFI.

Comment on this clonotype: One junction end disagrees with the germline gene, perhaps due to a read error. The V call is TRBV6-6, the J call TRBJ2-3; D ambiguous. Germline V CDR1 and CDR2: MNHNY, SVGAGI (reference sequence). CDR3 length: 13 amino acids. The CDR3 spells CACSYRPPDTQYF. The CDR3 DNA follows: TGTGCCTGCAGTTACCGCCCCCCGGATACGCAGTATTTT.

This sequence joins TRBV2 and TRBJ2-2; D is unclear. The ends were cut back, 6 bases at V and 2 bases at J, with 10 bases in the middle. Per the germline V gene, CDR1 is SNHLY and CDR2 is FYNNEI. The CDR3 loop spans 14 amino acids. The CDR3 nucleotides are TGTGCCAGCAGCGCTGACCATAACACCGGGGAGCTGTTTTTT. Translated, it gives CASSADHNTGELFF. The whole variable domain, remainder taken from reference TRBV2 and TRBJ2-2, is EPEVTQTPSHQVTQMGQEVILRCVPISNHLYFYWYRQILGQKVEFLVSFYNNEISEKSEIFDDQFSVERPDGSNFTLKIRSTKLEDSAMYFCASSADHNTGELFFGEGSRLTVL.

This clonotype was detected once. This chain connects TRBV15 to TRBJ2-1; 9 nucleotides align to TRBD2. Germline CDR1 reads LNHNV; CDR2 reads YYDKDF (reference sequence). CDR3 length: 16 residues. Trimming took 0 bases from V and 8 from J; bases not matched to a gene: 8. CDR3 sequence reads: CATSRDPSGTHDEQFF. CDR3 bases: TGTGCCACCAGCAGAGACCCTAGCGGGACGCACGATGAGCAGTTCTTC. Using reference TRBV15 and TRBJ2-1 for the parts outside the CDR3, the full variable domain is DAMVIQNPRYQVTQFGKPVTLSCSQTLNHNVMYWYQQKSSQAPKLLFHYYDKDFNNEADTPDNFQSRRPNTSFCFLDIRSPGLGDTAMYLCATSRDPSGTHDEQFFGPGTRLTVL.

The chain uses TRBV12-3 or TRBV12-4 and TRBJ2-3; D unclear. Trimming removed 7 bases at V and 11 bases at J, with 19 bases between. The CDR3 runs to 13 residues. The CDR3 nucleotides are TGTGCCAGCACCAGCACGAGCACAGATGTGCAGTATTTT. Translation gives CASTSTSTDVQYF.

This clonotype has more than one count but fewer than ten. This chain joins TRBV3-1 and TRBJ2-5; maybe TRBD2 (5 bases). The length of the CDR3 is 12 residues. Germline V gene sequence: CDR1 LGHDT, CDR2 YNNKEL (reference sequence). The germline V and J ends were trimmed by 0 bases and 11 bases, with 10 bases remaining between them. The CDR3 region has the DNA TGTGCCAGCAGCCAAGATCCTAGCACGCAGTACTTC. This codes for CASSQDPSTQYF.

This clonotype has only a few counts. The rearrangement links TRBV29-1 to TRBJ2-4; 7 bases align to TRBD2. Looked up from germline, CDR1 is SQVTM and CDR2 is ANQGSEA. V was pared by 4 bases and J by 3 bases, with 9 bases of the junction left unmatched. The CDR3 covers 15 residues. CDR3 bases: TGCAGCGTTGTTGGCGGGAGTGACTACAAAAACATTCAGTACTTC. Translation: CSVVGGSDYKNIQYF.

The chain joins TRBV20-1 to TRBJ2-1; D uncertain. V was pared by 0 bases and J by 0 bases, with 6 bases between. Looked up from germline, CDR1 is DFQATT and CDR2 is SNEGSKA (reference sequence). This CDR3 is 14 amino acids long. CDR3 nucleotides: TGCAGTGCTAGAGATTTCGGCTCCTACAATGAGCAGTTCTTC. Its protein is CSARDFGSYNEQFF.

The chain combines TRBV7-2 with TRBJ2-1, with D perhaps given as TRBD1 or TRBD2 (5 bases each). Germline V gene sequence: CDR1 SGHTA, CDR2 FQGNSA. The CDR3 has 16 amino acids. V lost 1 base and J 5 bases, leaving 15 bases between the germline ends. CDR3 loop: CASSLGLGPPNNEQFF. In DNA, the CDR3 is TGTGCCAGCAGCTTAGGACTGGGACCTCCTAACAATGAGCAGTTCTTC.

A single count supports this clonotype. The chain recombines TRBV20-1 with TRBJ2-7, with a weak D call TRBD1 (6 bases). TRBJ2-5 explains the end of the DNA better; the J call may be wrong. The CDR3 spans 16 residues. Germline V gives CDR1 DFQATT, CDR2 SNEGSKA (reference sequence). The CDR3 is CSAPPLGGESGETQYF. DNA of the CDR3: TGCAGTGCCCCACCTCTTGGGGGCGAATCGGGAGAGACCCAGTACTTC.